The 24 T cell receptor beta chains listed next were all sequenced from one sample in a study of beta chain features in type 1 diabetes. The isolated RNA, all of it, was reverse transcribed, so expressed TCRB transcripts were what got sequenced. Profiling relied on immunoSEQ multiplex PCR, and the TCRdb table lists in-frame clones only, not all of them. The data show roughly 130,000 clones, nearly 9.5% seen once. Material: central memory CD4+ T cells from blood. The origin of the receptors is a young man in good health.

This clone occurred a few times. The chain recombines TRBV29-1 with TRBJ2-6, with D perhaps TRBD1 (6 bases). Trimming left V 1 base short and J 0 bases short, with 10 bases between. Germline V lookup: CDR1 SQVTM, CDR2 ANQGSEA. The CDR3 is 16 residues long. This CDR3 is CSVEVGQSSGANVLTF. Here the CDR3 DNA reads TGCAGCGTTGAAGTTGGACAGTCCTCTGGGGCCAACGTCCTGACTTTC.

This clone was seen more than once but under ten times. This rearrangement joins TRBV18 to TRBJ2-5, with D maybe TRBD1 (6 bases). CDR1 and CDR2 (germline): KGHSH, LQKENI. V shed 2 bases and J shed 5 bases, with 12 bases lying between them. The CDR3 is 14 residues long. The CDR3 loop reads CASSPGWQGETQYF. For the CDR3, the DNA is TGTGCCAGCTCACCAGGATGGCAGGGGGAGACCCAGTACTTC.

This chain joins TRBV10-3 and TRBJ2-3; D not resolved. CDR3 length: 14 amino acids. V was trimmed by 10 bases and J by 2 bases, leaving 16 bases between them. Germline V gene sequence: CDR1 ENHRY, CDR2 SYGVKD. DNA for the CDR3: TGTGCCACCCAGCCTAGGCCTGACACAGATACGCAGTATTTT. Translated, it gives CATQPRPDTDTQYF.

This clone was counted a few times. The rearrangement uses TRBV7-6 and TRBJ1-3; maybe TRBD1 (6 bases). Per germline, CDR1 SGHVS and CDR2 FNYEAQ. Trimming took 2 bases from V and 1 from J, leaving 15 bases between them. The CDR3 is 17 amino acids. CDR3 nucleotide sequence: TGTGCCAGCAGCTTAACCCCGGACAGACATTCTGGAAACACCATATATTTT. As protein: CASSLTPDRHSGNTIYF.

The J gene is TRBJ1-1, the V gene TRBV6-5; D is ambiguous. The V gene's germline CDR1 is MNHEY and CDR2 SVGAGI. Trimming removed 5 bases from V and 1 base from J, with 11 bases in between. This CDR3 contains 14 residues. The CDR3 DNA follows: TGTGCCAGCAGTGGCCTGGGCACGAACACTGAAGCTTTCTTT. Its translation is CASSGLGTNTEAFF.

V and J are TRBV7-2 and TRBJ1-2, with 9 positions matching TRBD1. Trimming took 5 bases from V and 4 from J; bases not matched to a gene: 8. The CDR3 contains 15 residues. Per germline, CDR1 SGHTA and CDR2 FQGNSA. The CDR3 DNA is TGTGCCAGCAGCCAAACAGGGGGCGACTCCTATGGCTACACCTTC. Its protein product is CASSQTGGDSYGYTF.

The CDR3 sequence: CASSRTSGEGGEQFF. The CDR3 region has the DNA TGTGCCAGCAGTCGGACTAGCGGGGAAGGGGGTGAGCAGTTCTTC. V gene TRBV6-1 combines with J gene TRBJ2-1; 12 positions match TRBD2. There are 15 residues in the CDR3. V lost 5 bases, J lost 9 bases, and 8 bases stayed unmatched. Looked up from germline, CDR1 is MNHNS and CDR2 is SASEGT.

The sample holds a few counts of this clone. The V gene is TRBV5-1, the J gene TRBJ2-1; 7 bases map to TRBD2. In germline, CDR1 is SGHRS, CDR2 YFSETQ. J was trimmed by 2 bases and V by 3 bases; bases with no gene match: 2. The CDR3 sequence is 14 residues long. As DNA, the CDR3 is TGCGCCAGCAGCTCGGGGGGAACCTACAATGAGCAGTTCTTC. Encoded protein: CASSSGGTYNEQFF. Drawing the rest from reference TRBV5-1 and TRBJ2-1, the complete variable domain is KAGVTQTPRYLIKTRGQQVTLSCSPISGHRSVSWYQQTPGQGLQFLFEYFSETQRNKGNFPGRFSGRQFSNSRSEMNVSTLELGDSALYLCASSSGGTYNEQFFGPGTRLTVL.

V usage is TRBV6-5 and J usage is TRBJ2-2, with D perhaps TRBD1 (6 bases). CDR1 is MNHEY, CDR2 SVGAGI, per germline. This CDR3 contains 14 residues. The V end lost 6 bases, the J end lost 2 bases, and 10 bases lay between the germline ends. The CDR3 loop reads CASRADSNTGELFF. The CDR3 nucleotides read TGTGCCAGCAGGGCGGACAGTAACACCGGGGAGCTGTTTTTT.

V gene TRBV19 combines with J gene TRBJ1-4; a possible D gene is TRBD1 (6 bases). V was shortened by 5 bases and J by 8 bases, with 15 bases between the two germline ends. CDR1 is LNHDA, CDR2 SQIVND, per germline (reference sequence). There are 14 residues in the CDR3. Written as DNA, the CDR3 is TGTGCCAGTAGTCAGCAGGGGTCGAGGGAAAAACTGTTTTTT. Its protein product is CASSQQGSREKLFF.

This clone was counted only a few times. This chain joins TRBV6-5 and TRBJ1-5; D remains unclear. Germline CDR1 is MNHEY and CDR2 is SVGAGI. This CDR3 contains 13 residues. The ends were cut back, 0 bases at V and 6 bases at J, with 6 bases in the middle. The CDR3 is CASSYSESQPQHF. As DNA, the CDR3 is TGTGCCAGCAGTTACTCGGAGAGTCAGCCCCAGCATTTT.

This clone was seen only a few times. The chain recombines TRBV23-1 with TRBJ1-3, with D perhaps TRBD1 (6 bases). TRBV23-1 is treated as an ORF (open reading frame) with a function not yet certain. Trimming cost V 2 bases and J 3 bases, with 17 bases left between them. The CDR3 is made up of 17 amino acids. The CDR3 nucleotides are TGCGCCAGCAGTCAACCCTGTGCAGGGGAAATTGGAAACACCATATATTTT. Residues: CASSQPCAGEIGNTIYF.

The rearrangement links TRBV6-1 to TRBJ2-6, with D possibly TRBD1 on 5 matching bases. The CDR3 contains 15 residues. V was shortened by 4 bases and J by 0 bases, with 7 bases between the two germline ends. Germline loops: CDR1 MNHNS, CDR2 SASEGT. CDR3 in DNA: TGTGCCAGCAGTGGACAGTCCTCTGGGGCCAACGTCCTGACTTTC. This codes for CASSGQSSGANVLTF.

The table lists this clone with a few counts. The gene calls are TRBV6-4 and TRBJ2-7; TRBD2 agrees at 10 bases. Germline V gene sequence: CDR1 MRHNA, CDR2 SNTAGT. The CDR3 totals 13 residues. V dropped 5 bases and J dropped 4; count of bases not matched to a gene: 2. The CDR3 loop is CASSQLAGYEQYF. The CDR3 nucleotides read TGTGCCAGCAGTCAACTAGCGGGGTACGAGCAGTACTTC.

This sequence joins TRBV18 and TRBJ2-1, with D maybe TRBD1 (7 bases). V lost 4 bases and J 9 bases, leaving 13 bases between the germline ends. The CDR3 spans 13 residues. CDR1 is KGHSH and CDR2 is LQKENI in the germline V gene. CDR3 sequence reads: CASSRDQGGEQFF. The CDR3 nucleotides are TGTGCCAGCTCACGGGATCAGGGGGGTGAGCAGTTCTTC.

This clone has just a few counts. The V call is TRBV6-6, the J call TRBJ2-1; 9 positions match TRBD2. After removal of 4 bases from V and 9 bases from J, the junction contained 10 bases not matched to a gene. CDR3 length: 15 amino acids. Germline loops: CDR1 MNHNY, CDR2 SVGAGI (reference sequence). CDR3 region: CASSSPSGDLAEQFF. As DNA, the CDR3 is TGTGCCAGCAGTTCGCCTAGCGGGGATCTGGCTGAGCAGTTCTTC.

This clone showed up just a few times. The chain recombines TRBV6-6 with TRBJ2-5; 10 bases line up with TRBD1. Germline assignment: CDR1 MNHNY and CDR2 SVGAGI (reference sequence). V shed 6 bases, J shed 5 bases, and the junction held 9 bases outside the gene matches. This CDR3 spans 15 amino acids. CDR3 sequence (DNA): TGTGCCAGCAGCCAAGAGACAGGGGGCGGTGAGACCCAGTACTTC. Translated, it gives CASSQETGGGETQYF.

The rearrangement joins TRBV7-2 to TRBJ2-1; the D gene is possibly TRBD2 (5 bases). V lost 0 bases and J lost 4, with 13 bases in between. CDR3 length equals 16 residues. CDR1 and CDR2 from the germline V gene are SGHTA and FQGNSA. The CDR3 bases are TGTGCCAGCAGCTTAGCGCTGGAGAGGGCTTACAATGAGCAGTTCTTC. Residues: CASSLALERAYNEQFF.

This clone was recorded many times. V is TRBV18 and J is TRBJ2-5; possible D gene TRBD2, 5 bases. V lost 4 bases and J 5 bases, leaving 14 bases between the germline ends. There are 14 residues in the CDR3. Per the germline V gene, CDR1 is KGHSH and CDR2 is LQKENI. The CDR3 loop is CASSLLGTGETQYF. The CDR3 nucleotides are TGTGCCAGCTCACTCCTGGGAACGGGGGAGACCCAGTACTTC.

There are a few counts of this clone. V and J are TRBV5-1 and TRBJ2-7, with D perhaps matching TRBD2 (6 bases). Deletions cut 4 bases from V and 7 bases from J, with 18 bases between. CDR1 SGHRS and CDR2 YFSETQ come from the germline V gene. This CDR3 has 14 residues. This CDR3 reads CASSTRGSEEEQYF. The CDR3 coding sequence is TGCGCCAGCAGCACACGGGGGTCAGAGGAAGAGCAGTACTTC.

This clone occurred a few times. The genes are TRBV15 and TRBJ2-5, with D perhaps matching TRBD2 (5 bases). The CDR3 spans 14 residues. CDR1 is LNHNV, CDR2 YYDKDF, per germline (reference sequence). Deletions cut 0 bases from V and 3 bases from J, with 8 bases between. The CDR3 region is CATSRDLAKETQYF. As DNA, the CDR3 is TGTGCCACCAGCAGAGACTTAGCGAAAGAGACCCAGTACTTC. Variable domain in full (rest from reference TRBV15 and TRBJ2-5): DAMVIQNPRYQVTQFGKPVTLSCSQTLNHNVMYWYQQKSSQAPKLLFHYYDKDFNNEADTPDNFQSRRPNTSFCFLDIRSPGLGDTAMYLCATSRDLAKETQYFGPGTRLLVL.

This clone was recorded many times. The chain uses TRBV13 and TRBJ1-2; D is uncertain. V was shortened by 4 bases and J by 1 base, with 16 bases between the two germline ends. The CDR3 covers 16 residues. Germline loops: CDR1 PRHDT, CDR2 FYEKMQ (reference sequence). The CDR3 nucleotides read TGTGCCAGCAGCTCACGATGGGCCAACCTTAACTATGGCTACACCTTC. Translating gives CASSSRWANLNYGYTF.

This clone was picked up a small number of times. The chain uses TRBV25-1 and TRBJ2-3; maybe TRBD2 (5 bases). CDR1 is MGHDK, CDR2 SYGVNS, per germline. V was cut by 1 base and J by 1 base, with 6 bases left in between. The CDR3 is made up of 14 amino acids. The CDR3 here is CASSESGGTDTQYF. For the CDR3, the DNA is TGTGCCAGCAGTGAATCCGGGGGCACAGATACGCAGTATTTT.

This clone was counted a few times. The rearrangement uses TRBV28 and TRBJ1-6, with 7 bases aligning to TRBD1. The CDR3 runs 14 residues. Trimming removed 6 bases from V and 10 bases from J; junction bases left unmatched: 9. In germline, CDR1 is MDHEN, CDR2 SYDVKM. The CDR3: CASSPGQVKSPLHF. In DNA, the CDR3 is TGTGCCAGCAGCCCTGGACAGGTTAAGTCACCCCTCCACTTT.